A selection of T cell receptor beta chains follows, all from one sample in a study of T cell repertoires in cytomegalovirus infection. TCRdb reanalysed the reads using MiXCR and keeps one entry per CDR3 protein. The sample carries 550,000 to 850,000 distinct CDR3 sequences, 33% recorded once. Their antigen targets remain unknown. The sequencing used cultured PBMCs, collected from culture after CMV antigen stimulation. The receptors were sampled from a human donor in good health (CMV status not recorded). Some clones in this sample may be carry-over from other donors' samples. CDR3s include the opening cysteine and the closing phenylalanine or tryptophan. The D gene is left open where the match is weak. Rows give clone size only sometimes, using once, few, many, or a class for an expanded clone.

v_gene: TRBV20-1
len: 14
abundance: NA
d_gene: TRBD2
j_gene: TRBJ2-1
CDR3nt: TGCAGTGCCACCCAAGCGGGGGCCTACAATGAGCAGTTCTTC
CDR3aa: CSATQAGAYNEQFF

v_gene: TRBV15
len: 13
abundance: NA
d_gene: NA
j_gene: TRBJ1-5
CDR3nt: TGTGCCACCAGCCCGAAGGGCAATCAGCCCCAGCATTTT
CDR3aa: CATSPKGNQPQHF

v_gene: TRBV12-3/TRBV12-4
len: 19
abundance: NA
d_gene: NA
j_gene: TRBJ2-2
CDR3nt: TGTGCCAGCAGCCCCGCCATAAGCGGACAACTGATTAACACCGGGGAGCTGTTTTTT
CDR3aa: CASSPAISGQLINTGELFF

v_gene: TRBV7-2
len: 14
abundance: many
d_gene: NA
j_gene: TRBJ1-5
CDR3nt: TGTGCCAGCAGCTTAACGACAGGTAATCAGCCCCAGCATTTT
CDR3aa: CASSLTTGNQPQHF

v_gene: TRBV6-6
len: 13
abundance: NA
d_gene: NA
j_gene: TRBJ2-7
CDR3nt: TGTGCCAGCAGTTACCAGGTCGAGTCCGAGCAGTACTTC
CDR3aa: CASSYQVESEQYF

v_gene: TRBV12-3/TRBV12-4
len: 13
abundance: NA
d_gene: NA
j_gene: TRBJ1-1
CDR3nt: TGTGCCAGCAGTCCGGGATCTTACACTGAAGCTTTCTTT
CDR3aa: CASSPGSYTEAFF

v_gene: TRBV7-8
len: 15
abundance: NA
d_gene: NA
j_gene: TRBJ2-7
CDR3nt: TGTGCCAGCAGCTTAGAAGCGACGGAAGCCTACGAGCAGTACTTC
CDR3aa: CASSLEATEAYEQYF

v_gene: TRBV7-2
len: 12
abundance: many
d_gene: NA
j_gene: TRBJ1-2
CDR3nt: TGTGCCAGCAGCTCCCCGTTGGGTGGCTACACCTTC
CDR3aa: CASSSPLGGYTF

v_gene: TRBV18
len: 16
abundance: few
d_gene: NA
j_gene: TRBJ1-3
CDR3nt: TGTGCCAGCTCACCCGGGGGACTACGCTCTGGAAACACCATATATTTT
CDR3aa: CASSPGGLRSGNTIYF

v_gene: TRBV12-3/TRBV12-4
len: 15
abundance: few
d_gene: NA
j_gene: TRBJ2-7
CDR3nt: TGTGCCAGCAGTACAAGGACGGAAAGCTCCTACGAGCAGTACTTC
CDR3aa: CASSTRTESSYEQYF

v_gene: TRBV7-9
len: 16
abundance: NA
d_gene: NA
j_gene: TRBJ1-2
CDR3nt: TGTGCCAGCAGCTTAGACCGGCAGCTCACTAACTATGGCTACACCTTC
CDR3aa: CASSLDRQLTNYGYTF

v_gene: TRBV10-3
len: 16
abundance: few
d_gene: NA
j_gene: TRBJ2-7
CDR3nt: TGTGCCATCAGTGCCCCCCGGGGAGAGGACTCCTACGAGCAGTACTTC
CDR3aa: CAISAPRGEDSYEQYF

v_gene: TRBV11-2
len: 14
abundance: NA
d_gene: TRBD1
j_gene: TRBJ1-6
CDR3nt: TGTGCCAGCAGCAGGACAGGGTTTAATTCACCCCTCCACTTT
CDR3aa: CASSRTGFNSPLHF

v_gene: TRBV20-1
len: 15
abundance: NA
d_gene: NA
j_gene: TRBJ2-7
CDR3nt: TGCAGTGCTCCGCGGGGGGACAGGGTAGATAACGAGCAGTACTTC
CDR3aa: CSAPRGDRVDNEQYF

v_gene: TRBV11-2
len: 15
abundance: few
d_gene: NA
j_gene: TRBJ2-5
CDR3nt: TGTGCCAGCAGCTTAGATTCCCGAGTCGGGGAGACCCAGTACTTC
CDR3aa: CASSLDSRVGETQYF

v_gene: TRBV7-2
len: 13
abundance: few
d_gene: NA
j_gene: TRBJ2-1
CDR3nt: TGTGCCAGCAGCTTAGTATTGCTTAATGAGCAGTTCTTC
CDR3aa: CASSLVLLNEQFF

v_gene: TRBV6-4
len: 15
abundance: NA
d_gene: NA
j_gene: TRBJ2-3
CDR3nt: TGTGCCAGCAGTGACGTGGGCGGTAGCACAGATACGCAGTATTTT
CDR3aa: CASSDVGGSTDTQYF

v_gene: TRBV7-2
len: 13
abundance: NA
d_gene: NA
j_gene: TRBJ2-4
CDR3nt: TGTGCCAGCAGCTTTGGGGGGAGTCGGCTTCAGTACTTC
CDR3aa: CASSFGGSRLQYF

v_gene: TRBV7-6
len: 17
abundance: NA
d_gene: NA
j_gene: TRBJ2-2
CDR3nt: TGTGCCAGCAGCTTAGCGCCGGCTCGACAGACAAACGGGGAGCTGTTTTTT
CDR3aa: CASSLAPARQTNGELFF

v_gene: TRBV12-3/TRBV12-4
len: 13
abundance: few
d_gene: NA
j_gene: TRBJ2-2
CDR3nt: TGTGCCAGCAGTTTCTCCACCACCGGGGAGCTGTTTTTT
CDR3aa: CASSFSTTGELFF

v_gene: TRBV5-6
len: 12
abundance: few
d_gene: NA
j_gene: TRBJ2-3
CDR3nt: TGTGCCTCGGGTACCCTCACAGATACGCAGTATTTT
CDR3aa: CASGTLTDTQYF

v_gene: TRBV5-4
len: 15
abundance: few
d_gene: TRBD1
j_gene: TRBJ1-4
CDR3nt: TGTGCCAGCAGCTCCCCGGGACAGGGAGGCGAAAAACTGTTTTTT
CDR3aa: CASSSPGQGGEKLFF

v_gene: TRBV2
len: 14
abundance: NA
d_gene: NA
j_gene: TRBJ2-3
CDR3nt: TGTGCCAGCAGCTTGTGGGTTAGCACAGATACGCAGTATTTT
CDR3aa: CASSLWVSTDTQYF

v_gene: TRBV18
len: 13
abundance: few
d_gene: NA
j_gene: TRBJ2-5
CDR3nt: TGTGCCAGCTCACTGTCCGCCCGAGAGACCCAGTACTTC
CDR3aa: CASSLSARETQYF

v_gene: TRBV7-2
len: 14
abundance: NA
d_gene: TRBD2
j_gene: TRBJ2-2
CDR3nt: TGTGCCAGCAGCCTAGCGGGCCAGGCCGGGGAGCTGTTTTTT
CDR3aa: CASSLAGQAGELFF

v_gene: TRBV10-3
len: 13
abundance: once
d_gene: NA
j_gene: TRBJ2-3
CDR3nt: TGTGCCATCAAAGGGGTCAGCACAGATACGCAGTATTTT
CDR3aa: CAIKGVSTDTQYF

v_gene: TRBV12-3/TRBV12-4
len: 16
abundance: few
d_gene: NA
j_gene: TRBJ1-5
CDR3nt: TGTGCCAGCAGCCTGCGATGGTCGAAAGGGCGTGAGCCCCAGCATTTT
CDR3aa: CASSLRWSKGREPQHF

v_gene: TRBV4-1
len: 13
abundance: few
d_gene: NA
j_gene: TRBJ2-1
CDR3nt: TGCGCCAGCAGCCAAGTAGGCCTCTATGAGCAGTTCTTC
CDR3aa: CASSQVGLYEQFF

v_gene: TRBV11-2
len: 15
abundance: few
d_gene: NA
j_gene: TRBJ2-1
CDR3nt: TGTGCCAGCAGCTTCGGGGCTCCCTCCTACAATGAGCAGTTCTTC
CDR3aa: CASSFGAPSYNEQFF

v_gene: TRBV4-3
len: 16
abundance: few
d_gene: TRBD2
j_gene: TRBJ2-1
CDR3nt: TGCGCCAGCAGCCAAGATCGGGCTAGCGGGGGGAATGAGCAGTTCTTC
CDR3aa: CASSQDRASGGNEQFF

v_gene: TRBV7-2
len: 18
abundance: many
d_gene: NA
j_gene: TRBJ2-1
CDR3nt: TGTGCCAGCAGCCACCCCATTTTGGGGATAAGCTCCTACAATGAGCAGTTCTTC
CDR3aa: CASSHPILGISSYNEQFF

v_gene: TRBV7-9
len: 11
abundance: once
d_gene: NA
j_gene: TRBJ2-7
CDR3nt: TGTGCCAGCAGCCTCGCATTCGGGCAGTACTTC
CDR3aa: CASSLAFGQYF

v_gene: TRBV29-1
len: 14
abundance: NA
d_gene: NA
j_gene: TRBJ2-7
CDR3nt: TGCAGCGTTGAAGATCGGGGAACCCATTACGAGCAGTACTTC
CDR3aa: CSVEDRGTHYEQYF

v_gene: TRBV6-5
len: 15
abundance: few
d_gene: NA
j_gene: TRBJ2-7
CDR3nt: TGTGCCAGCAGTTACTCGACTAGTCGGACCTACGAGCAGTACTTC
CDR3aa: CASSYSTSRTYEQYF

v_gene: TRBV12-3/TRBV12-4
len: 16
abundance: NA
d_gene: NA
j_gene: TRBJ1-2
CDR3nt: TGTGCCAGCAGTTTCGTCGCCCTAGCTCACTACTATGGCTACACCTTC
CDR3aa: CASSFVALAHYYGYTF

v_gene: TRBV19
len: 13
abundance: NA
d_gene: NA
j_gene: TRBJ1-5
CDR3nt: TGTGCCAGTAGTGCGGGGTCCAATCAGCCCCAGCATTTT
CDR3aa: CASSAGSNQPQHF

v_gene: TRBV15
len: 12
abundance: few
d_gene: NA
j_gene: TRBJ1-5
CDR3nt: TGTGCCACCAGCAGAGATGTCCAGCCCCAGCATTTT
CDR3aa: CATSRDVQPQHF

v_gene: TRBV4-1
len: 15
abundance: NA
d_gene: NA
j_gene: TRBJ1-2
CDR3nt: TGCGCCAGCAGCCAAGATCCTGGGGGGAACTATGGCTACACCTTC
CDR3aa: CASSQDPGGNYGYTF

v_gene: TRBV11-1
len: 16
abundance: few
d_gene: TRBD1
j_gene: TRBJ1-6
CDR3nt: TGTGCCAGCAGCCTGGAAGGGGGCATCTATAATTCACCCCTCCACTTT
CDR3aa: CASSLEGGIYNSPLHF

v_gene: TRBV7-2
len: 13
abundance: many
d_gene: NA
j_gene: TRBJ2-3
CDR3nt: TGTGCCAGCAGCAAACAAAACACAGATACGCAGTATTTT
CDR3aa: CASSKQNTDTQYF

v_gene: TRBV5-6
len: 14
abundance: NA
d_gene: TRBD2
j_gene: TRBJ2-1
CDR3nt: TGTGCCAGCAGCTTGGTGACTAGCGTTGATGAGCAGTTCTTC
CDR3aa: CASSLVTSVDEQFF

v_gene: TRBV28
len: 15
abundance: NA
d_gene: NA
j_gene: TRBJ2-7
CDR3nt: TGTGCCAGCAGTCCCCATAGGTCGGTAGGCTACGAGCAGTACTTC
CDR3aa: CASSPHRSVGYEQYF